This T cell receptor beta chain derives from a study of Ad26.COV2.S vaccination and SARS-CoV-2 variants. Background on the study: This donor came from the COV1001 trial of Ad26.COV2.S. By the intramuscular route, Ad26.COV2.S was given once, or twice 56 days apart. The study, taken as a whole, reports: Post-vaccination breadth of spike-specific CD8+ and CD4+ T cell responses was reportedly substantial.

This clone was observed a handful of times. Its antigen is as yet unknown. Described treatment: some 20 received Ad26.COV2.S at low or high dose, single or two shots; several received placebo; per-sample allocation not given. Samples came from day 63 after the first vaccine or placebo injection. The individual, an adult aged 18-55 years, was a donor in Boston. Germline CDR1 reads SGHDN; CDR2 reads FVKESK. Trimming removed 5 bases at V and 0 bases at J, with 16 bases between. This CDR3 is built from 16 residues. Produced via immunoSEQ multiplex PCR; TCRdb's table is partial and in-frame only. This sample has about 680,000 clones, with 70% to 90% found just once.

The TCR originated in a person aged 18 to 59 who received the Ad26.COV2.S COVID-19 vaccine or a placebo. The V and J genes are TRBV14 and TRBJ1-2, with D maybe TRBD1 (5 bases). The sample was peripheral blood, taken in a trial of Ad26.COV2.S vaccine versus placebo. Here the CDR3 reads CASSGNQGEANYGYTF. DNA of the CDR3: TGTGCCAGCAGCGGAAACCAGGGAGAAGCTAACTATGGCTACACCTTC.